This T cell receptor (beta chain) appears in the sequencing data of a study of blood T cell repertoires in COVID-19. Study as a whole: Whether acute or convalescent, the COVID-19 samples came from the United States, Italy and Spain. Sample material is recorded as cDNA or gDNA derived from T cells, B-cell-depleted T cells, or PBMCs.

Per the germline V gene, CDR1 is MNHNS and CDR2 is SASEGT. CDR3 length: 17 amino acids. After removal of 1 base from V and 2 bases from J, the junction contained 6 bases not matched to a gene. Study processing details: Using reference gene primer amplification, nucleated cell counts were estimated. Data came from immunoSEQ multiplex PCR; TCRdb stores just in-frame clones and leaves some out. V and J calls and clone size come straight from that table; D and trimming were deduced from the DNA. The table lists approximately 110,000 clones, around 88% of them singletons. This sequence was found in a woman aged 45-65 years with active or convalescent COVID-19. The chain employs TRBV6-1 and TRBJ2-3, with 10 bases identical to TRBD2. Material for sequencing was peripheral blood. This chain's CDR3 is CASSEGVLAGATDTQYF. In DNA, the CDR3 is TGTGCCAGCAGTGAAGGGGTGCTAGCGGGGGCCACAGATACGCAGTATTTT.